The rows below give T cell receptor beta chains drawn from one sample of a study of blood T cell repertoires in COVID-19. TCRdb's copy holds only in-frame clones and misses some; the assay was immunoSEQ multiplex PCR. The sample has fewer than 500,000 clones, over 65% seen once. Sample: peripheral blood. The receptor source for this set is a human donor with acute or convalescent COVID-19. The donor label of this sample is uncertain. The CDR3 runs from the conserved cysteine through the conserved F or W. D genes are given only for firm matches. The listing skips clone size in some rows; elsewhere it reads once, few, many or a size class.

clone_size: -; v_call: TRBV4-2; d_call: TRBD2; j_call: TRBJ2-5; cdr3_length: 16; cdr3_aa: CASSQDPAGGPETQYF; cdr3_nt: TGTGCCAGCAGCCAAGATCCGGCGGGAGGGCCAGAGACCCAGTACTTC
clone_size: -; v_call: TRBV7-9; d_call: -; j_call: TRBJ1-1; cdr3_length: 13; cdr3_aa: CASSFGSTTEAFF; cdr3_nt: TGTGCCAGCAGCTTCGGGAGTACCACTGAAGCTTTCTTT
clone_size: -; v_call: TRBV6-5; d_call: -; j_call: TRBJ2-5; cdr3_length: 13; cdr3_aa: CASRHPGQETQYF; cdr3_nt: TGTGCCAGCCGCCATCCGGGGCAAGAGACCCAGTACTTC
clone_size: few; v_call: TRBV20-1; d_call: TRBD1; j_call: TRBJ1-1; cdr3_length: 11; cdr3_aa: CSARRTGEAFF; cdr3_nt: TGCAGTGCTAGACGGACAGGAGAAGCTTTCTTT
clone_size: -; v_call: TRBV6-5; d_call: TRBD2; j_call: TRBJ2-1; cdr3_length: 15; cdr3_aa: CAGGKRGLSYNEQFF; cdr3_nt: TGTGCCGGCGGTAAGCGGGGGCTCTCCTACAATGAGCAGTTCTTC
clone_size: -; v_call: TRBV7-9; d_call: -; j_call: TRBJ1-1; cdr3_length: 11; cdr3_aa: CASLAYTEAFF; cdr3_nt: TGTGCCAGTTTAGCCTACACTGAAGCTTTCTTT
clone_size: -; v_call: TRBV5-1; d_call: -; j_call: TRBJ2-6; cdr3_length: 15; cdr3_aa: CASSFRGTGANVLTF; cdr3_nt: TGCGCCAGCAGCTTTAGGGGGACTGGGGCCAACGTCCTGACTTTC
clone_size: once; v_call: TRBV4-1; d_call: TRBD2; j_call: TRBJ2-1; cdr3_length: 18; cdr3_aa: CASSQVLAGGPGLGEQFF; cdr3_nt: TGCGCCAGCAGCCAAGTTCTAGCGGGGGGCCCCGGCCTAGGTGAGCAGTTCTTC
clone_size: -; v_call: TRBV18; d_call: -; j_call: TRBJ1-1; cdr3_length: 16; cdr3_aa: CASSPRAQGLNTEAFF; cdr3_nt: TGTGCCAGCTCACCAAGGGCACAGGGATTGAACACTGAAGCTTTCTTT
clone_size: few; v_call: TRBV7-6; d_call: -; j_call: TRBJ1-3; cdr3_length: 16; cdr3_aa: CASSPRLRGGGNTIYF; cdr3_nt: TGTGCCAGCAGCCCCAGACTCAGGGGCGGTGGAAACACCATATATTTT
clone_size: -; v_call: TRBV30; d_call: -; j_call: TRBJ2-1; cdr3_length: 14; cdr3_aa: CAWSTTSLYNEQFF; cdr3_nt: TGTGCCTGGAGCACTACTTCCCTTTACAATGAGCAGTTCTTC
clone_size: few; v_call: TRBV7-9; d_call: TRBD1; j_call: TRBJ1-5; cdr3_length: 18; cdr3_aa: CASSLSPGGPYSNQPQHF; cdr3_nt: TGTGCCAGCAGCTTAAGTCCAGGGGGCCCCTATAGCAATCAGCCCCAGCATTTT
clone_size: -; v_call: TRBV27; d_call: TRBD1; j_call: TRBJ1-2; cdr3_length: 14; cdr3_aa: CASRPFGQGYGYTF; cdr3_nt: TGTGCCAGCAGGCCATTCGGACAGGGGTATGGCTACACCTTC